This T cell receptor (beta chain) was observed in a study of blood T cell repertoires in COVID-19. Using immunoSEQ multiplex PCR, the repertoire was profiled, and TCRdb retains in-frame clones only, with some absent. The data contain roughly 180,000 clones, roughly 80% of them singletons. J was trimmed by 3 bases and V by 4 bases; bases with no gene match: 6. The CDR3 is 16 amino acids. In germline, CDR1 is LGHDT, CDR2 YNNKEL (reference sequence). Material: peripheral blood. The source is a woman younger than 45 with acute or convalescent COVID-19. The chain carries TRBV3-1 (or the pseudogene TRBV3-2) and TRBJ2-7, with 13 bases that match TRBD2. CDR3 residues: CASSPGLAGANYEQYF. In DNA form, the CDR3 reads TGTGCCAGCAGCCCCGGACTAGCGGGGGCCAACTACGAGCAGTACTTC.